These 26 T cell receptor beta chains came from one sample sequenced in a study of CD8 T cells in ankylosing spondylitis. TCRdb fed the 5' RACE reads into MiXCR, producing one record per CDR3 protein. The sample yields about 39,000 distinct CDR3 sequences, roughly 3% seen once. Specimen: blood, either unsorted or a sorted T cell fraction (not recorded which). These receptors all come from a male donor with ankylosing spondylitis or in good health (not recorded which).

This clonotype has ten or more counts. The rearrangement joins TRBV9 to TRBJ2-1; perhaps D is TRBD1 or TRBD2 (5 bases each). The V end lost 2 bases, the J end lost 10 bases, and 13 bases lay between the germline ends. The CDR3 has 13 amino acids. The germline V gene encodes CDR1 SGDLS and CDR2 YYNGEE. The CDR3 region is CASSVDSGTEQFF. Written as DNA, the CDR3 is TGTGCCAGCAGCGTGGATTCCGGGACGGAGCAGTTCTTC.

This clonotype has a count of ten or more. The CDR3 sequence is CASSETLHGKNEKLFF. Here the CDR3 DNA reads TGTGCCAGCAGCGAGACACTACATGGGAAGAATGAAAAACTGTTTTTT. The chain couples TRBV9 to TRBJ1-4; D gene unclear. Trimming left V 3 bases short and J 5 bases short, with 17 bases between. Per the germline V gene, CDR1 is SGDLS and CDR2 is YYNGEE. This CDR3 spans 16 amino acids.

In this sample, this clonotype turned up many times. V usage is TRBV9 and J usage is TRBJ2-2, with TRBD2 matching 13 bases. CDR3 size: 15 residues. Germline lookup yields CDR1 SGDLS and CDR2 YYNGEE. V lost 4 bases to trimming and J lost 6 bases; unmatched junction nucleotides: 3. The CDR3: CASSTSGGAPGELFF. Here the CDR3 DNA reads TGTGCCAGCAGCACTAGCGGGGGGGCTCCCGGGGAGCTGTTTTTT.

This clonotype was observed a few times. The V and J genes are TRBV9 and TRBJ1-3; no definite D call. Trimming shortened V by 4 bases and J by 9 bases, and 17 bases separated the two germline ends. Germline CDR1 and CDR2: SGDLS and YYNGEE. The CDR3 runs to 14 residues. The CDR3: CASSRGRETSTIYF. The CDR3 nucleotides are TGTGCCAGCAGCCGAGGACGGGAGACGAGCACCATATATTTT.

This clonotype was counted at least ten times. This chain links TRBV9 with TRBJ2-1, with D hard to call. Germline V lookup: CDR1 SGDLS, CDR2 YYNGEE. The CDR3 has 17 amino acids. V was cut by 2 bases and J by 3 bases, with 18 bases left in between. The CDR3 region has the DNA TGTGCCAGCAGCGTGGATCTTCCTCGCGGCCTCTACAATGAGCAGTTCTTC. The encoded protein is CASSVDLPRGLYNEQFF.

This clonotype has ten or more counts. CDR3 sequence: CASSAGVFYNEQFF. CDR3 nucleotide sequence: TGTGCCAGCAGCGCCGGCGTCTTCTACAATGAGCAGTTCTTC. The chain has TRBV9 and TRBJ2-1; D unresolved. The CDR3 runs to 14 residues. Germline assignment: CDR1 SGDLS and CDR2 YYNGEE. V lost 3 bases, J lost 3 bases, and 10 bases lay in between.

This clonotype was detected many times. The chain carries TRBV9 and TRBJ2-2, with 10 bases fitting TRBD2. Trimming took 3 bases from V and 4 from J; bases not matched to a gene: 3. Germline lookup yields CDR1 SGDLS and CDR2 YYNGEE. The CDR3 extends over 15 amino acids. CDR3 loop: CASSEGLAITGELFF. CDR3 bases: TGTGCCAGCAGCGAGGGACTAGCGATCACCGGGGAGCTGTTTTTT.

At least ten counts were recorded for this clonotype. This chain connects TRBV9 to TRBJ2-7; D possibly corresponds to TRBD2 (5 bases). Trimming shortened V by 2 bases and J by 3 bases, and 12 bases separated the two germline ends. CDR1 and CDR2 (germline): SGDLS, YYNGEE. The CDR3 consists of 14 residues. The CDR3 DNA follows: TGTGCCAGCAGCGTCGCCGACGGGGACTACGAGCAGTACGTC. It is translated as CASSVADGDYEQYV.

This clonotype occurred many times. The chain joins TRBV9 to TRBJ2-3, with 7 nucleotides matching TRBD2. The CDR3 is made up of 14 amino acids. Germline-derived CDR1 and CDR2 are SGDLS and YYNGEE. J gave up 6 bases and V 5 bases, and 9 bases lay outside the gene matches. The CDR3, as DNA: TGTGCCAGCAGGGCGGGCGGGAGCTTGGATACGCAGTATTTT. Encoded protein: CASRAGGSLDTQYF.

In this sample, this clonotype turned up many times. The chain uses TRBV9 and TRBJ2-1; D is perhaps TRBD1 or TRBD2 (5 bases each). Germline CDR1 SGDLS, CDR2 YYNGEE. This CDR3 comprises 15 residues. Trimming pared 0 bases from V and 0 bases from J, leaving 7 bases between. The CDR3 bases are TGTGCCAGCAGCGTAGCGGGGCCCTCCTACAATGAGCAGTTCTTC. Encoded protein: CASSVAGPSYNEQFF.

This clonotype was observed many times. The rearrangement joins TRBV9 to TRBJ2-2, with D unresolved. The CDR3 extends over 17 amino acids. Germline CDR1 is SGDLS and CDR2 is YYNGEE. The V end lost 0 bases, the J end lost 3 bases, and 15 bases lay between the germline ends. The CDR3 reads CASSVESRVRDTGELFF. The DNA of the CDR3 is TGTGCCAGCAGCGTAGAGTCTAGGGTTCGGGACACCGGGGAGCTGTTTTTT.

This clonotype was detected ten times or more. The chain links TRBV9 to TRBJ2-5, with TRBD1 identical over 10 bases. Germline V lookup: CDR1 SGDLS, CDR2 YYNGEE. This CDR3 is built from 16 residues. The junction had 9 bases not matched to a gene; V was cut back by 2 bases and J by 5 bases. Here the CDR3 DNA reads TGTGCCAGCAGCGTCACCGGGACAGGGGTTGGGGAGACCCAGTACTTC. Protein product: CASSVTGTGVGETQYF.

This clonotype came up many times. This chain uses TRBV9 with TRBJ2-2; 10 bases align to TRBD1. The germline CDR1 and CDR2 sequences are SGDLS and YYNGEE. The CDR3 is made up of 15 amino acids. The trim removed 4 bases at V and 7 bases at J, leaving 7 bases unmatched. The CDR3 sequence is CASSMTGTGVGELFF. CDR3 nucleotides: TGTGCCAGCAGCATGACCGGGACAGGGGTCGGGGAGCTGTTTTTT.

The sample holds many counts of this clonotype. V and J are TRBV9 and TRBJ2-1, with 11 bases matching TRBD2. The ends lost 3 bases at V and 4 bases at J; junction bases unmatched: 3. Germline V CDR1 and CDR2: SGDLS, YYNGEE. The CDR3 covers 15 residues. The CDR3 loop is CASSELAGVYNEQFF. CDR3 sequence (DNA): TGTGCCAGCAGCGAACTAGCGGGAGTGTACAATGAGCAGTTCTTC.

V gene TRBV9 combines with J gene TRBJ2-2; D could derive from TRBD1 or TRBD2 (5 bases each). Germline CDR1 and CDR2: SGDLS and YYNGEE. Trimming took 2 bases from V and 3 from J, leaving 5 bases between them. The CDR3 loop spans 13 amino acids. In DNA, the CDR3 is TGTGCCAGCAGCGTGGGGGACACCGGGGAGCTGTTTTTT. Translation: CASSVGDTGELFF.

This clonotype was detected ten times or more. V usage is TRBV9 and J usage is TRBJ2-1; 9 bases are a match to TRBD2. CDR3 length: 15 residues. The V segment lost 1 base and the J segment 4 bases; nucleotides outside the gene matches: 3. Germline CDR1 reads SGDLS; CDR2 reads YYNGEE. CDR3 sequence reads: CASSVFSGSYNEQFF. The DNA for the CDR3 is TGTGCCAGCAGCGTATTTAGCGGGAGTTACAATGAGCAGTTCTTC.

This clonotype was recorded many times. The V and J genes are TRBV9 and TRBJ1-1; D not resolved. V dropped 4 bases and J dropped 5 bases, with 12 bases sitting between them. From germline, CDR1 is SGDLS and CDR2 YYNGEE. The CDR3 is made up of 13 amino acids. CDR3 in DNA: TGTGCCAGCAGCCCCTCGTACGTGACTGAAGCTTTCTTT. Translation gives CASSPSYVTEAFF. The whole variable domain, remainder taken from reference TRBV9 and TRBJ1-1, is DSGVTQTPKHLITATGQRVTLRCSPRSGDLSVYWYQQSLDQGLQFLIQYYNGEERAKGNILERFSAQQFPDLHSELNLSSLELGDSALYFCASSPSYVTEAFFGQGTRLTVV.

This clonotype showed up many times. The V and J genes are TRBV9 and TRBJ2-2; 9 bases agree with TRBD2. Per the germline V gene, CDR1 is SGDLS and CDR2 is YYNGEE. V was clipped by 0 bases and J by 5 bases; unmatched bases: 5. The CDR3 consists of 16 residues. The CDR3, as DNA: TGTGCCAGCAGCGTAGTAGCGGGAGTAAGGACCGGGGAGCTGTTTTTT. This codes for CASSVVAGVRTGELFF. The full variable domain, in which reference TRBV9 and TRBJ2-2 provide the parts outside the CDR3, is DSGVTQTPKHLITATGQRVTLRCSPRSGDLSVYWYQQSLDQGLQFLIQYYNGEERAKGNILERFSAQQFPDLHSELNLSSLELGDSALYFCASSVVAGVRTGELFFGEGSRLTVL.

This clonotype was counted at least ten times. The gene calls are TRBV9 and TRBJ1-5; D unclear. This CDR3 comprises 15 residues. Per germline, CDR1 SGDLS and CDR2 YYNGEE. Trimming took 0 bases from V and 6 from J, leaving 13 bases between them. The CDR3: CASSVGVGDSQPQHF. DNA of the CDR3: TGTGCCAGCAGCGTAGGGGTTGGGGATAGTCAGCCCCAGCATTTT.

At least ten counts were recorded for this clonotype. V usage is TRBV9 and J usage is TRBJ2-5; no definite D call. Germline V gene lookup returns CDR1 SGDLS and CDR2 YYNGEE. CDR3 length: 14 residues. The V end lost 3 bases, the J end lost 4 bases, and 13 bases lay between the germline ends. CDR3 DNA sequence: TGTGCCAGCAGCGCTACGAGGTGGGGAGAGACCCAGTACTTC. Translated, it gives CASSATRWGETQYF.

The chain has TRBV9 and TRBJ2-3; tentative D call: TRBD2 (6 bases). The CDR3 length is 14 residues. Germline V gene data show CDR1 as SGDLS and CDR2 as YYNGEE. V was shortened by 4 bases and J by 6 bases, with 15 bases between the two germline ends. The CDR3 loop is CASSIRAGGDTQYF. The CDR3 bases are TGTGCCAGCAGCATCCGGGCCGGAGGGGATACGCAGTATTTT. The full variable domain, its missing parts supplied by reference TRBV9 and TRBJ2-3, is DSGVTQTPKHLITATGQRVTLRCSPRSGDLSVYWYQQSLDQGLQFLIQYYNGEERAKGNILERFSAQQFPDLHSELNLSSLELGDSALYFCASSIRAGGDTQYFGPGTRLTVL.

This clonotype was recorded many times. J is TRBJ1-2 and V is TRBV9; D gene ambiguous. Germline lookup yields CDR1 SGDLS and CDR2 YYNGEE. The CDR3 has 15 amino acids. V was trimmed by 0 bases and J by 4 bases, leaving 13 bases between them. CDR3 amino acids: CASSVEVAGVYGYTF. The CDR3 DNA follows: TGTGCCAGCAGCGTAGAAGTTGCAGGAGTCTATGGCTACACCTTC.

At least ten counts were recorded for this clonotype. This sequence joins TRBV9 and TRBJ1-2; D might be TRBD1 (5 bases). Germline V gene lookup returns CDR1 SGDLS and CDR2 YYNGEE. Between the trimmed V and J ends, which lost 4 bases and 3 bases, there was a span of 13 bases. The CDR3 is 14 residues long. The CDR3 sequence is CASSPSGGDYGYTF. The DNA of the CDR3 is TGTGCCAGCAGCCCCTCGGGGGGGGACTATGGCTACACCTTC. Complete variable domain (other parts from reference TRBV9 and TRBJ1-2): DSGVTQTPKHLITATGQRVTLRCSPRSGDLSVYWYQQSLDQGLQFLIQYYNGEERAKGNILERFSAQQFPDLHSELNLSSLELGDSALYFCASSPSGGDYGYTFGSGTRLTVV.

This clonotype came up many times. The J gene is TRBJ2-1, the V gene TRBV9, with 8 nucleotides matching TRBD2. Trimming took 3 bases from V and 3 from J; bases not matched to a gene: 23. The CDR3 has 21 residues. Germline V gene lookup returns CDR1 SGDLS and CDR2 YYNGEE. The CDR3 is CASSAHRVAGGPTPLYNEQFF. In nucleotides, the CDR3 is TGTGCCAGCAGCGCCCACCGGGTGGCGGGGGGACCGACACCCCTCTACAATGAGCAGTTCTTC. Using reference TRBV9 and TRBJ2-1 for the parts outside the CDR3, the full variable domain is DSGVTQTPKHLITATGQRVTLRCSPRSGDLSVYWYQQSLDQGLQFLIQYYNGEERAKGNILERFSAQQFPDLHSELNLSSLELGDSALYFCASSAHRVAGGPTPLYNEQFFGPGTRLTVL.

The genes are TRBV9 and TRBJ2-1; the D gene is possibly TRBD1 (5 bases). Trimming pared 2 bases from V and 6 bases from J, leaving 9 bases between. CDR3 size: 13 residues. Germline loops: CDR1 SGDLS, CDR2 YYNGEE. In DNA form, the CDR3 reads TGTGCCAGCAGCGTTACAGGTGGCAATGAGCAGTTCTTC. It encodes CASSVTGGNEQFF.

This clonotype was seen repeatedly, ten times or more. Here the CDR3 reads CASSVATTLNTEAFF. CDR3 sequence (DNA): TGTGCCAGCAGCGTAGCGACGACCTTGAACACTGAAGCTTTCTTT. V and J are TRBV9 and TRBJ1-1; D unclear. The V end lost 0 bases, the J end lost 0 bases, and 9 bases lay between the germline ends. Germline V gives CDR1 SGDLS, CDR2 YYNGEE. This CDR3 comprises 15 residues.